This is a list of T cell receptor beta chains from one sample in a study of T cell changes during pregnancy in multiple sclerosis. Assay: immunoSEQ multiplex PCR; the TCRdb copy retains only in-frame clones and omits some. The sample lists approximately 98,000 clones, 92% seen once, with about 2.3% in the top ten. The sequencing used peripheral blood, collected after pregnancy. The receptor source for this set is a female donor in good health, enrolled as a control in a pregnancy study. Both conserved end residues are part of each CDR3. The D gene is left open where the match is weak.

J	D	V	CDR3	DNA
TRBJ2-1	NA	TRBV29-1	CSVTGSYNEQFF	TGCAGCGTTACTGGCTCCTACAATGAGCAGTTCTTC
TRBJ2-3	NA	TRBV7-2	CASSLQQFSTDTQYF	TGTGCCAGCAGCTTACAACAGTTTAGCACAGATACGCAGTATTTT
TRBJ2-1	TRBD2	TRBV6-1	CASSEGASGRNYNEQFF	TGTGCCAGCAGTGAAGGAGCTAGCGGGAGGAATTACAATGAGCAGTTCTTC
TRBJ2-7	TRBD2	TRBV7-8	CASSLVLTSGGSYEQYF	TGTGCCAGCAGCTTAGTCTTGACTAGCGGGGGCTCCTACGAGCAGTACTTC
TRBJ1-4	TRBD1	TRBV7-6	CASSLLNWGNRGLNEKLFF	TGTGCCAGCAGCTTATTGAATTGGGGCAACAGGGGGCTTAATGAAAAACTGTTTTTT
TRBJ2-1	TRBD1	TRBV11-2	CASSSDRGRRGEQFF	TGTGCCAGCAGCTCAGACAGGGGGCGAAGGGGTGAGCAGTTCTTC
TRBJ2-3	NA	TRBV29-1	CSAVGGYTDTQYF	TGCAGCGCCGTCGGGGGTTACACAGATACGCAGTATTTT
TRBJ2-1	NA	TRBV4-1	CASSSLSPYNEQFF	TGCGCCAGCAGCTCTTTATCCCCCTACAATGAGCAGTTCTTC
TRBJ1-2	TRBD1	TRBV2	CASTRTGQPGYTF	TGTGCCAGCACCAGAACGGGACAGCCGGGTTACACCTTC
TRBJ1-2	NA	TRBV9	CASSGQTVVGFGGYTF	TGTGCCAGCAGCGGACAGACAGTCGTCGGATTCGGTGGCTACACCTTC
TRBJ1-2	NA	TRBV7-2	CASRPQGHYGYTF	TGTGCCAGCAGACCACAGGGACACTATGGCTACACCTTC